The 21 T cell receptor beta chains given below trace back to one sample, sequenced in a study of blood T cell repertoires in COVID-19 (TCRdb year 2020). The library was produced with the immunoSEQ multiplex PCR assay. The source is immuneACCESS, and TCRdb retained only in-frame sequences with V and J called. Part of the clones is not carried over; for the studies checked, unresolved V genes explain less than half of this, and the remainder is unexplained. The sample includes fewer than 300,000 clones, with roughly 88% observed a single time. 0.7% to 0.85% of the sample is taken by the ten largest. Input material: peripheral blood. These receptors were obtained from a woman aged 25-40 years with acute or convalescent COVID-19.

DNA of the CDR3: TGTGCCAGCAGCTTGCCCGACAGGGAGGAGACCCAGTACTTC. Translated: CASSLPDREETQYF. The genes are TRBV5-4 and TRBJ2-5; 7 nucleotides agree with TRBD1. The CDR3 is 14 amino acids. Per germline, CDR1 SGHNT and CDR2 YYREEE (reference sequence). The V and J ends lost 1 base and 5 bases, in that order; junction bases with no gene match: 5. Full variable domain (outside the CDR3, taken from reference TRBV5-4 and TRBJ2-5): ETGVTQSPTHLIKTRGQQVTLRCSSQSGHNTVSWYQQALGQGPQFIFQYYREEENGRGNFPPRFSGLQFPNYSSELNVNALELDDSALYLCASSLPDREETQYFGPGTRLLVL.

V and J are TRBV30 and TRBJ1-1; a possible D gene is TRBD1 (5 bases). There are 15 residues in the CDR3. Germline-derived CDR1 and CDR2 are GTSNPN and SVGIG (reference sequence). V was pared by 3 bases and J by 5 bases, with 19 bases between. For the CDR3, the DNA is TGTGCCTGGAGCTCTTGGGGCAGCTTACGTACTGAAGCTTTCTTT. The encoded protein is CAWSSWGSLRTEAFF. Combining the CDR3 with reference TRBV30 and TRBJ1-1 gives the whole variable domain SQTIHQWPATLVQPVGSPLSLECTVEGTSNPNLYWYRQAAGRGLQLLFYSVGIGQISSEVPQNLSASRPQDRQFILSSKKLLLSDSGFYLCAWSSWGSLRTEAFFGQGTRLTVV.

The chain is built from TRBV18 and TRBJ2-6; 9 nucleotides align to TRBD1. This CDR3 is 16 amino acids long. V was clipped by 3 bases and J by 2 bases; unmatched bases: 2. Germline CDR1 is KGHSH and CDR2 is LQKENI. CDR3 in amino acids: CASSPTGGTGANVLTF. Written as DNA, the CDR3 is TGTGCCAGCTCACCGACAGGGGGAACTGGGGCCAACGTCCTGACTTTC.

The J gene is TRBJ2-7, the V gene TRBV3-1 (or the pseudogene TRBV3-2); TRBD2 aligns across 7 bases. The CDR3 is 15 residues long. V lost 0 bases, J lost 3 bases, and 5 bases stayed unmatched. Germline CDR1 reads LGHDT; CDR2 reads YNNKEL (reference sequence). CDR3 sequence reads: CASSQEASGHYEQYF. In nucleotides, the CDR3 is TGTGCCAGCAGCCAAGAGGCTAGCGGCCACTACGAGCAGTACTTC.

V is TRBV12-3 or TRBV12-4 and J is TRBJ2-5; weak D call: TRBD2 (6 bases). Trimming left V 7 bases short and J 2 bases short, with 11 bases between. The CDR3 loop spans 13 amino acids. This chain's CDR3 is CASTRLVQETQYF. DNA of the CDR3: TGTGCCAGCACTAGACTAGTTCAAGAGACCCAGTACTTC.

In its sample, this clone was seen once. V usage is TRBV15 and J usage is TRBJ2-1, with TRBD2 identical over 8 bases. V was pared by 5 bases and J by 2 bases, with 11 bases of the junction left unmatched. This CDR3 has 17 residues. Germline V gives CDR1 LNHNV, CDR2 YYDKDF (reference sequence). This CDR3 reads CATSRLATNPAYNEQFF. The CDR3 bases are TGTGCCACCAGCCGACTAGCGACAAATCCCGCCTACAATGAGCAGTTCTTC.

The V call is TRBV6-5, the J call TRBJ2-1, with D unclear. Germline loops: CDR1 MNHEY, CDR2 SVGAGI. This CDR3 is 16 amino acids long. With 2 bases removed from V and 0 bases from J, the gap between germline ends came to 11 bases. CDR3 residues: CASSYGQTSSYNEQFF. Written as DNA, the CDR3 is TGTGCCAGCAGTTACGGGCAAACATCCTCCTACAATGAGCAGTTCTTC.

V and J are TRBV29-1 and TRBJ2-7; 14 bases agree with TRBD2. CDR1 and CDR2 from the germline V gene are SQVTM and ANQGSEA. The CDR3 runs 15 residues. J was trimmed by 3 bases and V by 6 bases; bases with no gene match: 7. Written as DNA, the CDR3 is TGCAGCGTAGGGACTAGCGGGAGTGTCGACTACGAGCAGTACTTC. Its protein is CSVGTSGSVDYEQYF.

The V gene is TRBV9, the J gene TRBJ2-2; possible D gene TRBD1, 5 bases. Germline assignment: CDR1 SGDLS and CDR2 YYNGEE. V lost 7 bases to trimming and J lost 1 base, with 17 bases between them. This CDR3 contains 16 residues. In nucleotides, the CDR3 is TGTGCCAGCGGGTTCGGTTCAACAGGGAACACCGGGGAGCTGTTTTTT. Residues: CASGFGSTGNTGELFF.

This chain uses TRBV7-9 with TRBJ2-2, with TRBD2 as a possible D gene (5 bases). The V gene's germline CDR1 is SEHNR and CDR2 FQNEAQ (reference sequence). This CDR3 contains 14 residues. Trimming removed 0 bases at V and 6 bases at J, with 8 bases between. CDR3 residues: CASSLAGVPGELFF. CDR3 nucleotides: TGTGCCAGCAGCTTAGCGGGAGTTCCCGGGGAGCTGTTTTTT. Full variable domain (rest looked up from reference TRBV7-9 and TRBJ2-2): DTGVSQNPRHKITKRGQNVTFRCDPISEHNRLYWYRQTLGQGPEFLTYFQNEAQLEKSRLLSDRFSAERPKGSFSTLEIQRTEQGDSAMYLCASSLAGVPGELFFGEGSRLTVL.

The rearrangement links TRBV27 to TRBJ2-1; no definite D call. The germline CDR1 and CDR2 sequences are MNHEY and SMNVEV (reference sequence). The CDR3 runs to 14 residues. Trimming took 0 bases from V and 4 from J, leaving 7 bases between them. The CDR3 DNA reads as TGTGCCAGCAGTTTATCGAGTACGTACAATGAGCAGTTCTTC. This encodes CASSLSSTYNEQFF.

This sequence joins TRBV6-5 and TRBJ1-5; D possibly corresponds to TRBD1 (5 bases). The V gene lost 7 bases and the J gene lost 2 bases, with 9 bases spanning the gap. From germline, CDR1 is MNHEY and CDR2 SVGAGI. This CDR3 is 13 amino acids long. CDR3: CASKGRGNQPQHF. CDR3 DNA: TGTGCCAGCAAGGGGAGGGGCAATCAGCCCCAGCATTTT.

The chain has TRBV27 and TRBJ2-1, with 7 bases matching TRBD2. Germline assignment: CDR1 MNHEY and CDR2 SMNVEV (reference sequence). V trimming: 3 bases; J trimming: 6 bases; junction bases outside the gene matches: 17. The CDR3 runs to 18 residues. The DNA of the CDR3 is TGTGCCAGCAGTTTTTTGACTATCGGCGGGAGCTCGGGCAATGAGCAGTTCTTC. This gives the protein CASSFLTIGGSSGNEQFF.

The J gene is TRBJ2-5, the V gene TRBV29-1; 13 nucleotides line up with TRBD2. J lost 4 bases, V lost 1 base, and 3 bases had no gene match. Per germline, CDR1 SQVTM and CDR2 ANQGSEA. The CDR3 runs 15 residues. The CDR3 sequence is CSVEGTSGSLETQYF. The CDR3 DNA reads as TGCAGCGTTGAAGGGACTAGCGGGAGCCTAGAGACCCAGTACTTC. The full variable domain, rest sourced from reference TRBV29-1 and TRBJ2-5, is SAVISQKPSRDICQRGTSLTIQCQVDSQVTMMFWYRQQPGQSLTLIATANQGSEATYESGFVIDKFPISRPNLTFSTLTVSNMSPEDSSIYLCSVEGTSGSLETQYFGPGTRLLVL.

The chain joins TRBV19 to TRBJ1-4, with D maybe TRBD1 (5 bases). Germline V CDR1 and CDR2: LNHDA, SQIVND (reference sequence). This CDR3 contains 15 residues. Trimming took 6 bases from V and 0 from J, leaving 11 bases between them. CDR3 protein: CASSRGDATNEKLFF. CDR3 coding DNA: TGTGCCAGTAGCCGGGGGGATGCAACTAATGAAAAACTGTTTTTT.

CDR3 sequence reads: CASSLYPGPTYEQYF. As DNA, the CDR3 is TGTGCCAGCAGCTTATACCCGGGTCCAACCTACGAGCAGTACTTC. V usage is TRBV11-3 and J usage is TRBJ2-7; D not certain. The CDR3 contains 15 residues. Germline lookup yields CDR1 SGHNT and CDR2 YENEEA. V was trimmed by 2 bases and J by 2 bases, leaving 13 bases between them.

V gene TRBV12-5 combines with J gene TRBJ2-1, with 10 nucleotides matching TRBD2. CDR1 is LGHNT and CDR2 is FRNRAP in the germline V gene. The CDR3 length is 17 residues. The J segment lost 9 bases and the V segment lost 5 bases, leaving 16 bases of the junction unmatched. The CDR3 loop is CASGISGRAAGVAEQFF. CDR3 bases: TGTGCTAGTGGTATAAGCGGGAGGGCTGCGGGGGTGGCTGAGCAGTTCTTC.

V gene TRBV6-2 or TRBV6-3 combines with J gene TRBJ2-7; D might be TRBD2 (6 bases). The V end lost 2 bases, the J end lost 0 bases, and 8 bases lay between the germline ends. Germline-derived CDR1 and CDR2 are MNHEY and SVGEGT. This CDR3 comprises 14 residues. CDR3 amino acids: CASSYGGTSYEQYF. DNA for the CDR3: TGTGCCAGCAGTTACGGCGGGACCTCCTACGAGCAGTACTTC.

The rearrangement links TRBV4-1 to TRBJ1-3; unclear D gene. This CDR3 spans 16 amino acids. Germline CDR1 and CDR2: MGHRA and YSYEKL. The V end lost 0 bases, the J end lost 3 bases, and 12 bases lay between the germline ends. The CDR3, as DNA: TGCGCCAGCAGCCAAGATTACACGCAATATGGAAACACCATATATTTT. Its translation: CASSQDYTQYGNTIYF.

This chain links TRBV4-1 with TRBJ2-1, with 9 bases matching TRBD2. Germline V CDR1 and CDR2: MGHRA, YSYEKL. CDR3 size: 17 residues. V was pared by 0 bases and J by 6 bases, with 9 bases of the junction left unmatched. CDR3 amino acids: CASSQDREREVFNEQFF. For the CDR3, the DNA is TGCGCCAGCAGCCAAGATAGGGAGCGGGAGGTCTTCAATGAGCAGTTCTTC.

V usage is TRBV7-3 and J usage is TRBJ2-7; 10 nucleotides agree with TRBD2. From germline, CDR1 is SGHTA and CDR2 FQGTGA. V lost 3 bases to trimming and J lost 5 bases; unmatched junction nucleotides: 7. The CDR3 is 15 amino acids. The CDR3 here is CASSFGRGLANEQYF. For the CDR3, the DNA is TGTGCCAGCAGCTTCGGCCGGGGACTAGCGAACGAGCAGTACTTC.